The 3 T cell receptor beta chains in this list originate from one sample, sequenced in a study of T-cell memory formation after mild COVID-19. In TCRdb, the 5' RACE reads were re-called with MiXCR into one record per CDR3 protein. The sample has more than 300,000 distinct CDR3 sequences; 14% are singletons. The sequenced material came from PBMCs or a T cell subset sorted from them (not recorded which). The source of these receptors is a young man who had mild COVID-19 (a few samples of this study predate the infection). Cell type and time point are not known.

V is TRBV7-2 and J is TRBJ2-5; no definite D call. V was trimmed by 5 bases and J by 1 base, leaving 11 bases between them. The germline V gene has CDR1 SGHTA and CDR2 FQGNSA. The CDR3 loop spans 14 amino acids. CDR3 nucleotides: TGTGCCAGCAGCCCCCTGGCCCTCCAAGAGACCCAGTACTTC. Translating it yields CASSPLALQETQYF.

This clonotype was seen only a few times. The CDR3 is CASSQVAPGETQYF. CDR3 nucleotides: TGCGCCAGCAGCCAAGTGGCCCCTGGAGAGACCCAGTACTTC. The gene calls are TRBV4-1 and TRBJ2-5; D call uncertain. The germline gives CDR1 MGHRA, CDR2 YSYEKL. V lost 1 base and J lost 4, with 10 bases in between. The CDR3 spans 14 residues.

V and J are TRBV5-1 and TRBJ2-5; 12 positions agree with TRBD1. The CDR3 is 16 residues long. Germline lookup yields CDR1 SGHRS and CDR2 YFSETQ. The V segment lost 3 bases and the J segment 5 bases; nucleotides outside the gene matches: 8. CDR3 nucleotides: TGCGCCAGCAGCTCCGCCGGGACAGGGGGCGGGGAGACCCAGTACTTC. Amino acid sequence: CASSSAGTGGGETQYF.